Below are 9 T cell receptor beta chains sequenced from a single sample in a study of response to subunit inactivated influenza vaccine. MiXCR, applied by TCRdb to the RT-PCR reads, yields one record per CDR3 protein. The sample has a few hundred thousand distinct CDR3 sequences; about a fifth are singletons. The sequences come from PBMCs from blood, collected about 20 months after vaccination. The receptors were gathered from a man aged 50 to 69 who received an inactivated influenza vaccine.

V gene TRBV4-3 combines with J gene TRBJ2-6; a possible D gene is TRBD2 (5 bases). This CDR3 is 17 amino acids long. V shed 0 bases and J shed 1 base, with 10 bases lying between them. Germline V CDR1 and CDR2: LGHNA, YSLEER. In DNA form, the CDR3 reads TGCGCCAGCAGCCAAGATCTTGCGGGTTCTGGGGCCAACGTCCTGACTTTC. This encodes CASSQDLAGSGANVLTF.

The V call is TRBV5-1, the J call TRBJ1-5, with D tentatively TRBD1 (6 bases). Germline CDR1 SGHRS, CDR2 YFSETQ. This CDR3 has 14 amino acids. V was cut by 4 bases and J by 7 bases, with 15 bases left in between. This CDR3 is CASSAGGGSQPQHF. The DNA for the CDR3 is TGCGCCAGCAGCGCGGGAGGGGGTAGCCAGCCCCAGCATTTT.

The CDR3, as DNA: TGTGCCAGCAGCCAAGGGGGGGGGCGCTTCTCTGAAGCTTTCTTT. Translation gives CASSQGGGRFSEAFF. The chain has TRBV3-1 and TRBJ1-1, with D tentatively TRBD1 (6 bases). Germline V CDR1 and CDR2: LGHDT, YNNKEL (reference sequence). Deletions cut 1 base from V and 6 bases from J, with 15 bases between. The CDR3 loop spans 15 amino acids.

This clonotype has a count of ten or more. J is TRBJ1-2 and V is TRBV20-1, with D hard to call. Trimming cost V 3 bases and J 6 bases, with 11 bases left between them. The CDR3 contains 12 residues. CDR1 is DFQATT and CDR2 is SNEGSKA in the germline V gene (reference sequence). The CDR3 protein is CSASLGWDGYTF. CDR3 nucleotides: TGCAGTGCTAGTCTAGGTTGGGATGGCTACACCTTC.

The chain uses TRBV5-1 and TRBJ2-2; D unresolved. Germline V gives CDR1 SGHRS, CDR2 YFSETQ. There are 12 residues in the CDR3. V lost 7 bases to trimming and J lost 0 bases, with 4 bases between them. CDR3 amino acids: CASDTNTGELFF. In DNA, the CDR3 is TGCGCCAGCGACACGAACACCGGGGAGCTGTTTTTT.

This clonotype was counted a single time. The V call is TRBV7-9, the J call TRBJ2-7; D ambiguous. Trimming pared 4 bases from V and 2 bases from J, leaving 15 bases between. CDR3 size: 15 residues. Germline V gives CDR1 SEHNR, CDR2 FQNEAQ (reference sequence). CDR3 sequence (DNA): TGTGCCAGCAGCTCCATGCTGGGCAGAGCCTACGAGCAGTACTTC. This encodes CASSSMLGRAYEQYF.

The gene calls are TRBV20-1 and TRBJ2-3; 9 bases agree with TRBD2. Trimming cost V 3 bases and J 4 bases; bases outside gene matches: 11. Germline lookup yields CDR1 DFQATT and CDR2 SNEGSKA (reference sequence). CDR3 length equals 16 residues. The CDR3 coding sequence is TGCAGTGCTAGTGGGCCTAGCGGGATGGCGTCAGATACGCAGTATTTT. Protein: CSASGPSGMASDTQYF.

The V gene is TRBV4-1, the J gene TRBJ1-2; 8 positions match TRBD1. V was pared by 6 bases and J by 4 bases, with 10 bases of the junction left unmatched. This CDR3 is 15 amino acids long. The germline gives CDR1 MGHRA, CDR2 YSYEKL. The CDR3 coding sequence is TGCGCCAGCAGGTCTGGACAGGGTGGGGGCTATGGCTACACCTTC. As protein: CASRSGQGGGYGYTF.

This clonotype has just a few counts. CDR3 nucleotide sequence: TGTGCCAGCAGCGGGGGGGAAGGATACGAGCAGTACTTC. Translation: CASSGGEGYEQYF. V gene TRBV7-9 combines with J gene TRBJ2-7, with TRBD2 matching 7 bases. V was pared by 5 bases and J by 4 bases, with 5 bases of the junction left unmatched. From germline, CDR1 is SEHNR and CDR2 FQNEAQ (reference sequence). The CDR3 loop spans 13 amino acids. The full variable domain, in which reference TRBV7-9 and TRBJ2-7 provide the parts outside the CDR3, is DTGVSQNPRHKITKRGQNVTFRCDPISEHNRLYWYRQTLGQGPEFLTYFQNEAQLEKSRLLSDRFSAERPKGSFSTLEIQRTEQGDSAMYLCASSGGEGYEQYFGPGTRLTVT.